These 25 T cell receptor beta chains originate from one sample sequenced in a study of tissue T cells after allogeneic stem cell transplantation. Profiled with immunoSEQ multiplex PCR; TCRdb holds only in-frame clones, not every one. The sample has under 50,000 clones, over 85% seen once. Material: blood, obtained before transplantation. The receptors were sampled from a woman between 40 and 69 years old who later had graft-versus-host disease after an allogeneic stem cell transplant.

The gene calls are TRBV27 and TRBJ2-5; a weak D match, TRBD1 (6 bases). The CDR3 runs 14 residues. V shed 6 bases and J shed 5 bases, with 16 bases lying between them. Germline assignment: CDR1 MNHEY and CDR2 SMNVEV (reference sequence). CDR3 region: CASSLDRLGETQYF. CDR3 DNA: TGTGCCAGCAGCTTGGACAGACTCGGGGAGACCCAGTACTTC.

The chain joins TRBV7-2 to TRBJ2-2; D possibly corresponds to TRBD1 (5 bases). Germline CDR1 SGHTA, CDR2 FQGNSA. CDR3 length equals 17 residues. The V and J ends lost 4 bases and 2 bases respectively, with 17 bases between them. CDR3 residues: CASSSAPRQLNTGELFF. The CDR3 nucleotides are TGTGCCAGCAGCTCCGCCCCCCGACAGCTTAACACCGGGGAGCTGTTTTTT.

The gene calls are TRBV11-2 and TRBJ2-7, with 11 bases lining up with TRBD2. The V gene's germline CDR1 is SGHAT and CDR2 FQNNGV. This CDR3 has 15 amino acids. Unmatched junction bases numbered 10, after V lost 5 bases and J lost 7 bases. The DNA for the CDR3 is TGTGCCAGCAGCCACGTAGCGGGAGGGCCGAGAGAGCAGTACTTC. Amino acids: CASSHVAGGPREQYF.

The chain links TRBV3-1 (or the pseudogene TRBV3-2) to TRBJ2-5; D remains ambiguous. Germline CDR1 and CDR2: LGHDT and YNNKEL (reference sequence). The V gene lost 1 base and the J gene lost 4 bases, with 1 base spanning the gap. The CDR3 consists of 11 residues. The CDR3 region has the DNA TGTGCCAGCAGCCAAGGAGAGACCCAGTACTTC. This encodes CASSQGETQYF.

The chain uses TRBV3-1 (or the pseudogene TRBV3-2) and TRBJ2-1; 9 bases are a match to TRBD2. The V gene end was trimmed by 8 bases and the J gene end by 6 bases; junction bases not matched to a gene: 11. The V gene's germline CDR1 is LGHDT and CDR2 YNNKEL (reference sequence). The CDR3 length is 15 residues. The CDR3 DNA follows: TGTGCCAGCCTGGGAGCGGGAGGTCTCCCCAATGAGCAGTTCTTC. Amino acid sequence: CASLGAGGLPNEQFF.

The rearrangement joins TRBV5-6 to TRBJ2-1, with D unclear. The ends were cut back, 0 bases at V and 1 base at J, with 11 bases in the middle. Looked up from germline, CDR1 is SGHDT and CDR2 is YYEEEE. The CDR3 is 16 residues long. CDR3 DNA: TGTGCCAGCAGCTTGGAGGGTCTTTTTTCCTACAATGAGCAGTTCTTC. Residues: CASSLEGLFSYNEQFF.

The DNA for the CDR3 is TGTGCCAGCAGTTTTCGTCAGGGGGATATCACTGAAGCTTTCTTT. Translated: CASSFRQGDITEAFF. The V call is TRBV28, the J call TRBJ1-1, with TRBD1 matching over 7 bases. J lost 4 bases, V lost 3 bases, and 8 bases had no gene match. The germline CDR1 and CDR2 sequences are MDHEN and SYDVKM. This CDR3 spans 15 amino acids.

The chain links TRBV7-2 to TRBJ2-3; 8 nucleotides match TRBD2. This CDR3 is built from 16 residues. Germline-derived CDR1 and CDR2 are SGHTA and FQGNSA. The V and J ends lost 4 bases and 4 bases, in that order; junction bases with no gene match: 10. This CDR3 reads CASSSPERERPDTQYF. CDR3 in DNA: TGTGCCAGCAGCTCCCCGGAGCGGGAGCGTCCAGATACGCAGTATTTT.

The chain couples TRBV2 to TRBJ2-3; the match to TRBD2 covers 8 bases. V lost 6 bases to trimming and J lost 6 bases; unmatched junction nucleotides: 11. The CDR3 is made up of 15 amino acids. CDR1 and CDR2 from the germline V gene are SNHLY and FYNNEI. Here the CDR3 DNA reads TGTGCCAGCAGGCAGCGGGGGACGATGGCGGATACGCAGTATTTT. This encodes CASRQRGTMADTQYF.

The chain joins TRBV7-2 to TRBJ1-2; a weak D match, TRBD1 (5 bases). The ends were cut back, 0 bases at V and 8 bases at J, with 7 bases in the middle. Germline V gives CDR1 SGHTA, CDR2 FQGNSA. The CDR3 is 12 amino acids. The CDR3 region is CASSLARAGYTF. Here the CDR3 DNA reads TGTGCCAGCAGCTTAGCCAGGGCGGGCTACACCTTC.

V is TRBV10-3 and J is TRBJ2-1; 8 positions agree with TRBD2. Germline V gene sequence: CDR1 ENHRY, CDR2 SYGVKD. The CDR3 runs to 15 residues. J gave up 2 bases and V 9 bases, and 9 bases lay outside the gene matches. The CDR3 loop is CAMGERESTYNEQFF. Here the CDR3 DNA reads TGTGCCATGGGGGAGCGGGAGTCCACCTACAATGAGCAGTTCTTC.

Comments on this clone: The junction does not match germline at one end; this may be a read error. In DNA form, the CDR3 reads TGTGCCAGCAGCTACTACAGTCCCCAAAGGACTGAAGCTTTCTTT. Its translation: CASSYYSPQRTEAFF. The chain joins TRBV6-5 to TRBJ1-1, with D unclear. In germline, CDR1 is MNHEY, CDR2 SVGAGI. The CDR3 runs to 15 residues.

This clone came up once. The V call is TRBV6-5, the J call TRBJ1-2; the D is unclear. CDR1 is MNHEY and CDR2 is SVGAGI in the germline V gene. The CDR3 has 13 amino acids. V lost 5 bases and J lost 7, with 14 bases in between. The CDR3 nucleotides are TGTGCCAGCAGTCCCCTTTGGGTGGTTGGCTACACCTTC. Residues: CASSPLWVVGYTF.

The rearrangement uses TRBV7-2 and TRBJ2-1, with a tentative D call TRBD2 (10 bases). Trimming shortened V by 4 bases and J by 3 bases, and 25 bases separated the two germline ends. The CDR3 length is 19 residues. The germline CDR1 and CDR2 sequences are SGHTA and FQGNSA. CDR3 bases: TGTGCCAGCAGCTACCCGGGACAGGGATTAGCGGGAGGCTACAATGAGCAGTTCTTC. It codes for CASSYPGQGLAGGYNEQFF.

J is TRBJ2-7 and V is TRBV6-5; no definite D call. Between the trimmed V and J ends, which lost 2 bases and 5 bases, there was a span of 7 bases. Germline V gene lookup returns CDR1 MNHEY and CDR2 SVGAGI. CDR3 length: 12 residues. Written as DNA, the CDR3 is TGTGCCAGCAGTTACGGTTCTCACGAGCAGTACTTC. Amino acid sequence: CASSYGSHEQYF.

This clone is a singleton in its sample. As DNA, the CDR3 is TGTGCCAGCAGCGGCAGACAGAATCAGCCCCAGCATTTT. It encodes CASSGRQNQPQHF. The chain combines TRBV7-2 with TRBJ1-5, with a tentative D call TRBD1 (5 bases). The CDR3 has 13 amino acids. Germline CDR1 reads SGHTA; CDR2 reads FQGNSA. The V end was cut by 5 bases, the J end by 4 bases, with 9 bases between.

In nucleotides, the CDR3 is TGTGCCAGCAAGTTGCGGGGCGGGAACACTGAAGCTTTCTTT. Protein product: CASKLRGGNTEAFF. The rearrangement uses TRBV27 and TRBJ1-1; D perhaps matches TRBD1 (5 bases). V shed 7 bases and J shed 1 base, with 13 bases lying between them. Germline CDR1 MNHEY, CDR2 SMNVEV (reference sequence). This CDR3 has 14 amino acids.

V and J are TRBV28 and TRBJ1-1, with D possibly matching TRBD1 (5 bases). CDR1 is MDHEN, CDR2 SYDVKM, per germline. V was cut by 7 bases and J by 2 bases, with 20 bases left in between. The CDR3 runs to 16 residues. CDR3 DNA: TGTGCCAGCAATCCCCTGGGGGATCTGGGTAACACTGAAGCTTTCTTT. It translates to CASNPLGDLGNTEAFF. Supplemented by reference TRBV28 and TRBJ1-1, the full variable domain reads DVKVTQSSRYLVKRTGEKVFLECVQDMDHENMFWYRQDPGLGLRLIYFSYDVKMKEKGDIPEGYSVSREKKERFSLILESASTNQTSMYLCASNPLGDLGNTEAFFGQGTRLTVV.

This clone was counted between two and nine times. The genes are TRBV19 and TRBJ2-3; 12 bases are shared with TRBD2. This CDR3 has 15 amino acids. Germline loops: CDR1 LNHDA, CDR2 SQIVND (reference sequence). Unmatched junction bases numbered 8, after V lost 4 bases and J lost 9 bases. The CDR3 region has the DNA TGTGCCAGTAGTACTAGCGGGAGGGCGATCCAGACGCAGTATTTT. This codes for CASSTSGRAIQTQYF.

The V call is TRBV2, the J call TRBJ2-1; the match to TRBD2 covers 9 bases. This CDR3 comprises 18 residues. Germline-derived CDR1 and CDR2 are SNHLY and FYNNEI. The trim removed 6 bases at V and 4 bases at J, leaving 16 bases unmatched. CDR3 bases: TGTGCCAGCAGCCGGGGGCCAGGACTAGCGAGGGATTACAATGAGCAGTTCTTC. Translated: CASSRGPGLARDYNEQFF.

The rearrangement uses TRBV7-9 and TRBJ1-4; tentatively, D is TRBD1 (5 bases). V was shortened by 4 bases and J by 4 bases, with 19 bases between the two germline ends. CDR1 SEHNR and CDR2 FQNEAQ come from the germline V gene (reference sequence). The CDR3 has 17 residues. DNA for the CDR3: TGTGCCAGCAGCTCCGGGGGGGGGATACTCCGTAATGAAAAACTGTTTTTT. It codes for CASSSGGGILRNEKLFF.

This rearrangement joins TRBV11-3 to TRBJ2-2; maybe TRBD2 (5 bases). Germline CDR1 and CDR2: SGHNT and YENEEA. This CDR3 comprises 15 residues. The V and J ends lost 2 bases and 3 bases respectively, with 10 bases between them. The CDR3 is CASSLYEGDTGELFF. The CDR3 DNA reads TGTGCCAGCAGCTTATATGAGGGAGACACCGGGGAGCTGTTTTTT.

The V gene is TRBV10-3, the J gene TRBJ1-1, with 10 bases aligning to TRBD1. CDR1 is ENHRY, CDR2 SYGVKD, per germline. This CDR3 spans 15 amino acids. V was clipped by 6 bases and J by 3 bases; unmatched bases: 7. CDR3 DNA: TGTGCCATCAGGGGAACTGGGACAGGGGACACTGAAGCTTTCTTT. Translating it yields CAIRGTGTGDTEAFF.

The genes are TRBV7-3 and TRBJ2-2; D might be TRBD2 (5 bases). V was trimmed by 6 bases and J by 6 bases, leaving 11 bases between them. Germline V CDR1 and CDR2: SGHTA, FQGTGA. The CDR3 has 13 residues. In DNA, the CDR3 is TGTGCCAGCAGTTCCCGGGGTTCCGGGGAGCTGTTTTTT. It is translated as CASSSRGSGELFF.

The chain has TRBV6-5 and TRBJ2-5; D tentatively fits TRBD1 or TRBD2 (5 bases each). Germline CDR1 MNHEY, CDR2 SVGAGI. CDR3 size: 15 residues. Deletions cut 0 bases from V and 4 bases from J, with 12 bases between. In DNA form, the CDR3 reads TGTGCCAGCAGTTACTCGGTGGGTGGGGGAGAGACCCAGTACTTC. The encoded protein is CASSYSVGGGETQYF.